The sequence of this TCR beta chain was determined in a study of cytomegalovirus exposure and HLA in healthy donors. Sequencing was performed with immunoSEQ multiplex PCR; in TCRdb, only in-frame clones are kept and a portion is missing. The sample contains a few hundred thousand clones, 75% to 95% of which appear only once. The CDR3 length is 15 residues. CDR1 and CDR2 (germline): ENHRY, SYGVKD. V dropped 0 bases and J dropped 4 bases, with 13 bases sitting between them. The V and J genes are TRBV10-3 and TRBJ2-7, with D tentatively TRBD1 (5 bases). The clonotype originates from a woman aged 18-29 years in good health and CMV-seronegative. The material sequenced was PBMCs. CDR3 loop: CAISESGVTAYEQYF. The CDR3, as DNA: TGTGCCATCAGTGAGTCGGGCGTGACAGCTTACGAGCAGTACTTC.